A single TCR beta chain is shown here with its context. J was trimmed by 8 bases and V by 3 bases; bases with no gene match: 15. In germline, CDR1 is KGHDR, CDR2 SFDVKD. The CDR3 totals 17 residues. This sample is drawn from a study of blood T cell repertoires in COVID-19. Generated by immunoSEQ multiplex PCR, the TCRdb table keeps only in-frame clones and is missing some. In the table there are about 150,000 clones, approximately 80% of which are singletons. This receptor was taken from a man in his fifties with acute or convalescent COVID-19. The rearrangement uses TRBV24-1 and TRBJ1-2, with 9 positions matching TRBD1. Sequencing was performed on peripheral blood. The DNA of the CDR3 is TGTGCCACCAGTGATCCATCTCAGACCGGGACAGGGAACGGCTACACCTTC. Encoded protein: CATSDPSQTGTGNGYTF.